These 17 T cell receptor beta chains were all obtained from the same sample, sequenced in a study of blood T cell repertoires in COVID-19. TCRdb's copy holds only in-frame clones and misses some; the assay was immunoSEQ multiplex PCR. The sample records approximately 25,000 clones, approximately 85% being singletons. Sequencing was performed on peripheral blood. Receptors were obtained from a human donor in a cohort sampled during active COVID-19.

The chain has TRBV24-1 and TRBJ2-1; 9 bases are a match to TRBD1. This CDR3 is 16 amino acids long. Germline V CDR1 and CDR2: KGHDR, SFDVKD. Trimming cost V 3 bases and J 9 bases; bases outside gene matches: 11. The CDR3 loop reads CATSDLSGTGISEQFF. DNA for the CDR3: TGTGCCACCAGTGATCTCTCCGGGACAGGGATTAGTGAGCAGTTCTTC.

The V gene is TRBV28, the J gene TRBJ1-5; maybe TRBD1 (5 bases). CDR3 length: 13 amino acids. The V end lost 11 bases, the J end lost 5 bases, and 16 bases lay between the germline ends. Looked up from germline, CDR1 is MDHEN and CDR2 is SYDVKM. CDR3 amino acids: CAASFLGDQPQHF. CDR3 sequence (DNA): TGTGCCGCCAGTTTTCTAGGGGATCAGCCCCAGCATTTT. Using reference TRBV28 and TRBJ1-5 for the parts outside the CDR3, the full variable domain is DVKVTQSSRYLVKRTGEKVFLECVQDMDHENMFWYRQDPGLGLRLIYFSYDVKMKEKGDIPEGYSVSREKKERFSLILESASTNQTSMYLCAASFLGDQPQHFGDGTRLSIL.

The chain employs TRBV18 and TRBJ2-2, with D maybe TRBD1 (6 bases). Germline V gene sequence: CDR1 KGHSH, CDR2 LQKENI. The CDR3 length is 16 residues. V was cut by 8 bases and J by 1 base, with 17 bases left in between. The CDR3 region is CASTLMGHLNTGELFF. CDR3 bases: TGTGCCAGCACATTGATGGGACACTTGAACACCGGGGAGCTGTTTTTT.

This clone was observed once. This rearrangement joins TRBV2 to TRBJ1-2; 7 bases are a match to TRBD1. The junction had 3 bases not matched to a gene; V was cut back by 6 bases and J by 5 bases. Germline CDR1 SNHLY, CDR2 FYNNEI. The CDR3 is 12 residues long. The CDR3 bases are TGTGCCAGCAGGCCGACAGGGTATGGCTACACCTTC. As protein: CASRPTGYGYTF.

In DNA form, the CDR3 reads TGCGCCAGCAGCCAAGAAGGGAGTTCTGGGGCCAACGTCCTGACTTTC. Encoded protein: CASSQEGSSGANVLTF. The V and J genes are TRBV4-1 and TRBJ2-6; tentatively, D is TRBD2 (5 bases). V gave up 0 bases and J gave up 1 base, with 7 bases separating them. The CDR3 spans 16 residues. Per germline, CDR1 MGHRA and CDR2 YSYEKL.

This chain connects TRBV7-9 to TRBJ1-1; D is unresolved. The CDR3 consists of 14 residues. Trimming left V 1 base short and J 3 bases short, with 9 bases between. Germline lookup yields CDR1 SEHNR and CDR2 FQNEAQ (reference sequence). The CDR3 coding sequence is TGTGCCAGCAGCTTAGATATGAGGGACACTGAAGCTTTCTTT. Encoded protein: CASSLDMRDTEAFF.

This chain links TRBV19 with TRBJ1-5, with 7 nucleotides matching TRBD1. Trimming at V came to 3 bases and at J to 3 bases, leaving 5 bases not matched to a gene. Germline lookup yields CDR1 LNHDA and CDR2 SQIVND (reference sequence). There are 15 residues in the CDR3. The CDR3 reads CASSMGQRHNQPQHF. The CDR3 DNA is TGTGCCAGTAGTATGGGACAGCGTCACAATCAGCCCCAGCATTTT.

The chain couples TRBV27 to TRBJ2-1; TRBD2 agrees at 9 bases. In germline, CDR1 is MNHEY, CDR2 SMNVEV (reference sequence). J lost 9 bases, V lost 8 bases, and 11 bases had no gene match. The CDR3 is 14 amino acids. The CDR3 sequence: CASLPGLAGGEQFF. DNA for the CDR3: TGTGCCAGCCTCCCGGGACTAGCCGGAGGTGAGCAGTTCTTC.

The CDR3 sequence is CASTEDRYYGYTF. Written as DNA, the CDR3 is TGTGCCAGTACCGAGGATAGGTACTATGGCTACACCTTC. The rearrangement links TRBV19 to TRBJ1-2; D ambiguous. Germline V gene sequence: CDR1 LNHDA, CDR2 SQIVND (reference sequence). V was clipped by 7 bases and J by 3 bases, with 12 bases between them. The CDR3 runs 13 residues.

This rearrangement joins TRBV24-1 to TRBJ2-3, with D maybe TRBD2 (5 bases). The CDR3 is made up of 16 amino acids. Deletions cut 3 bases from V and 4 bases from J, with 16 bases between. The germline V gene encodes CDR1 KGHDR and CDR2 SFDVKD. The CDR3: CATSDIRAGGPDTQYF. As DNA, the CDR3 is TGTGCCACCAGTGATATTCGGGCAGGAGGTCCAGATACGCAGTATTTT.

This chain joins TRBV7-8 and TRBJ2-2; 8 bases fit TRBD2. This CDR3 contains 17 residues. Germline CDR1 and CDR2: SGHVS and FQNEAQ. V lost 7 bases to trimming and J lost 8 bases; unmatched junction nucleotides: 18. CDR3 sequence (DNA): TGTGCCAGCACCCCTAGGGCCCGGGGGGGGGCCGGAGGGGAGCTGTTTTTT. Encoded protein: CASTPRARGGAGGELFF. Full variable domain (rest looked up from reference TRBV7-8 and TRBJ2-2): GAGVSQSPRYKVAKRGQDVALRCDPISGHVSLFWYQQALGQGPEFLTYFQNEAQLDKSGLPSDRFFAERPEGSVSTLKIQRTQQEDSAVYLCASTPRARGGAGGELFFGEGSRLTVL.

J is TRBJ2-2 and V is TRBV9; TRBD2 might be the D (6 bases). The CDR3 runs to 12 residues. V shed 5 bases and J shed 5 bases, with 7 bases lying between them. Germline V lookup: CDR1 SGDLS, CDR2 YYNGEE. DNA for the CDR3: TGTGCCAGCAGGAGCGGGACCGGGGAGCTGTTTTTT. Its protein is CASRSGTGELFF.

This sequence joins TRBV12-3 or TRBV12-4 and TRBJ2-3; unclear D gene. V lost 3 bases and J 5 bases, leaving 6 bases between the germline ends. The CDR3 consists of 12 residues. The DNA of the CDR3 is TGTGCCAGCAGTTTTCTCAGAGATACGCAGTATTTT. Its protein product is CASSFLRDTQYF.

The chain carries TRBV4-1 and TRBJ2-1; 8 nucleotides line up with TRBD2. CDR3 length equals 15 residues. V gave up 4 bases and J gave up 5 bases; unmatched junction bases: 7. Germline CDR1 and CDR2: MGHRA and YSYEKL. The CDR3 nucleotides read TGCGCCAGCAGCCCCACCGGGACTAGTGACAATGAGCAGTTCTTC. This sequence encodes CASSPTGTSDNEQFF.

This chain links TRBV11-3 with TRBJ2-5; D perhaps matches TRBD1 (6 bases). This CDR3 has 16 amino acids. The V end lost 4 bases, the J end lost 4 bases, and 19 bases lay between the germline ends. Germline loops: CDR1 SGHNT, CDR2 YENEEA. The CDR3 region has the DNA TGTGCCAGCAGCTCCGACGACAGGTCTGTGGCAGAGACCCAGTACTTC. It is translated as CASSSDDRSVAETQYF.

V usage is TRBV6-5 and J usage is TRBJ2-7; 8 bases fit TRBD1. Germline V gives CDR1 MNHEY, CDR2 SVGAGI. The length of the CDR3 is 13 residues. V trimming: 6 bases; J trimming: 2 bases; junction bases outside the gene matches: 3. CDR3 amino acids: CASRRTGTYEQYF. CDR3 sequence (DNA): TGTGCCAGCAGGCGGACAGGGACCTACGAGCAGTACTTC.

The rearrangement links TRBV30 to TRBJ2-7, with TRBD2 as a possible D gene (7 bases). Germline CDR1 is GTSNPN and CDR2 is SVGIG (reference sequence). Trimming stripped 0 bases from V and 6 bases from J, with 18 bases between. The CDR3 has 15 residues. This CDR3 reads CAWSVQGGSRGEQYF. CDR3 bases: TGTGCCTGGAGTGTACAGGGCGGGAGTCGAGGCGAGCAGTACTTC. Full variable domain (outside the CDR3, taken from reference TRBV30 and TRBJ2-7): SQTIHQWPATLVQPVGSPLSLECTVEGTSNPNLYWYRQAAGRGLQLLFYSVGIGQISSEVPQNLSASRPQDRQFILSSKKLLLSDSGFYLCAWSVQGGSRGEQYFGPGTRLTVT.